The 24 T cell receptor beta chains below come from one sample, sequenced in a study of beta chain features in type 1 diabetes. Regarding the study as a whole: Moderate but significant shortening of TCRB CDR3s was recorded in all four CD4+ subsets from Type 1 diabetes patients.

Sequencing targeted expressed TCRB transcripts, as all isolated RNA had been reverse transcribed. The assay was immunoSEQ multiplex PCR, and TCRdb's table has in-frame clones only and misses some. In the table there are about 180,000 clones, approximately 8.1% of which are singletons. Their target antigens are unknown. Sequenced: central memory CD4+ T cells from blood. Every receptor here comes from a man between 18 and 35 years old with type 1 diabetes.

The chain joins TRBV2 to TRBJ1-5; D remains unclear. CDR3 length: 15 amino acids. V was shortened by 3 bases and J by 1 base, with 10 bases between the two germline ends. Looked up from germline, CDR1 is SNHLY and CDR2 is FYNNEI. Here the CDR3 reads CASSEFTRSNQPQHF. The DNA for the CDR3 is TGTGCCAGCAGTGAGTTCACGCGGAGCAATCAGCCCCAGCATTTT.

There are a few counts of this clone. The chain has TRBV30 and TRBJ2-3; no clear D gene. From germline, CDR1 is GTSNPN and CDR2 SVGIG (reference sequence). The length of the CDR3 is 12 residues. The V gene lost 1 base and the J gene lost 2 bases, with 4 bases spanning the gap. CDR3 sequence: CAWSANTDTQYF. CDR3 coding DNA: TGTGCCTGGAGTGCTAACACAGATACGCAGTATTTT.

This clone was picked up a small number of times. The rearrangement joins TRBV30 to TRBJ1-2; TRBD1 aligns across 8 bases. Trimming took 1 base from V and 3 from J; bases not matched to a gene: 7. The CDR3 is 15 amino acids. Germline CDR1 and CDR2: GTSNPN and SVGIG (reference sequence). The chain's CDR3 is CAWSAGTGGDYGYTF. CDR3 nucleotides: TGTGCCTGGAGTGCGGGAACAGGGGGAGACTATGGCTACACCTTC.

This clone was found a few times. The chain joins TRBV30 to TRBJ2-3; the match to TRBD2 covers 7 bases. Germline trimming cut 1 base from V and 10 bases from J; bases unmatched to any gene: 8. Germline CDR1 and CDR2: GTSNPN and SVGIG (reference sequence). The CDR3 extends over 13 amino acids. The CDR3 loop is CAWSAMAGVAQYF. The CDR3 nucleotides read TGTGCCTGGAGTGCCATGGCGGGGGTAGCGCAGTATTTT. Based on the CDR3 plus reference TRBV30 and TRBJ2-3, the full variable domain is SQTIHQWPATLVQPVGSPLSLECTVEGTSNPNLYWYRQAAGRGLQLLFYSVGIGQISSEVPQNLSASRPQDRQFILSSKKLLLSDSGFYLCAWSAMAGVAQYFGPGTRLTVL.

V and J are TRBV7-2 and TRBJ2-3, with 11 nucleotides matching TRBD1. CDR3 length equals 17 residues. CDR1 and CDR2 from the germline V gene are SGHTA and FQGNSA. V lost 4 bases and J lost 0; bases outside the gene matches: 6. The CDR3 DNA reads TGTGCCAGCAGCTCCCGGACAGGGGGCGTTAGCACAGATACGCAGTATTTT. As protein: CASSSRTGGVSTDTQYF.

This clone has more than one count but fewer than ten. The J gene is TRBJ1-2, the V gene TRBV2, with D possibly matching TRBD1 (5 bases). CDR1 is SNHLY and CDR2 is FYNNEI in the germline V gene. V lost 4 bases, J lost 6 bases, and 6 bases lay in between. The CDR3 loop spans 11 amino acids. DNA for the CDR3: TGTGCCAGCAGTGGGGGGGATGGCTACACCTTC. Protein: CASSGGDGYTF.

Concerning this clone itself: Additional DNA sequences in this sample encode the identical CDR3. The chain links TRBV30 to TRBJ2-7; the D gene is possibly TRBD1 (5 bases). Trimming stripped 3 bases from V and 0 bases from J, with 12 bases between. Germline CDR1 is GTSNPN and CDR2 is SVGIG (reference sequence). There are 14 residues in the CDR3. The CDR3 bases are TGTGCCTGGAGGAGCGACAGTTCCTCCTACGAGCAGTACTTC. This translates into CAWRSDSSSYEQYF.

This clone has more than one count but fewer than ten. The identical CDR3 is also encoded by other nucleotide sequences in the sample. The V gene is TRBV18, the J gene TRBJ2-3; 7 nucleotides agree with TRBD1. The CDR3 totals 14 residues. CDR1 and CDR2 (germline): KGHSH, LQKENI. Trimming cost V 3 bases and J 3 bases; bases outside gene matches: 3. CDR3 nucleotide sequence: TGTGCCAGCTCACCTCGACAGGGAACAGATACGCAGTATTTT. It yields the protein CASSPRQGTDTQYF.

This clone turned up a few times. This chain connects TRBV2 to TRBJ2-7, with D possibly matching TRBD1 (6 bases). Germline assignment: CDR1 SNHLY and CDR2 FYNNEI. The germline V and J ends were trimmed by 3 bases and 2 bases, with 8 bases remaining between them. The CDR3 length is 13 residues. In DNA form, the CDR3 reads TGTGCCAGCAGTGAGGACAGAACCTACGAGCAGTACTTC. It encodes CASSEDRTYEQYF.

The V gene is TRBV9, the J gene TRBJ2-1, with TRBD2 identical over 12 bases. V lost 4 bases and J lost 8; bases outside the gene matches: 4. Germline CDR1 reads SGDLS; CDR2 reads YYNGEE. The CDR3 extends over 14 amino acids. The CDR3 reads CASSSRLAGDEQFF. DNA of the CDR3: TGTGCCAGCAGCTCGCGACTAGCGGGGGATGAGCAGTTCTTC. Full variable domain (rest looked up from reference TRBV9 and TRBJ2-1): DSGVTQTPKHLITATGQRVTLRCSPRSGDLSVYWYQQSLDQGLQFLIQYYNGEERAKGNILERFSAQQFPDLHSELNLSSLELGDSALYFCASSSRLAGDEQFFGPGTRLTVL.

This clone has only a few counts. V and J are TRBV11-2 and TRBJ2-3; D unresolved. Germline V gives CDR1 SGHAT, CDR2 FQNNGV. CDR3 size: 14 residues. V was trimmed by 0 bases and J by 3 bases, leaving 7 bases between them. The CDR3: CASSLDHGTDTQYF. CDR3 bases: TGTGCCAGCAGCTTAGATCACGGGACAGATACGCAGTATTTT.

The J gene is TRBJ2-3, the V gene TRBV4-1; 8 bases align to TRBD2. The CDR3 is made up of 15 amino acids. Trimming at V came to 0 bases and at J to 3 bases, leaving 2 bases not matched to a gene. In germline, CDR1 is MGHRA, CDR2 YSYEKL. The chain's CDR3 is CASSQEAGVTDTQYF. The CDR3 DNA reads as TGCGCCAGCAGCCAAGAAGCGGGAGTGACAGATACGCAGTATTTT.

This clone was observed a few times. CDR3 residues: CASSSGTVDYGYTF. CDR3 bases: TGTGCCAGCAGCTCTGGGACAGTAGACTATGGCTACACCTTC. This chain connects TRBV7-9 to TRBJ1-2; TRBD1 agrees at 7 bases. Germline CDR1 is SEHNR and CDR2 is FQNEAQ (reference sequence). With 4 bases clipped from V and 3 bases from J, the junction kept 5 bases outside the gene matches. The CDR3 sequence is 14 residues long.

This sequence joins TRBV25-1 and TRBJ1-2; D is possibly TRBD1 (5 bases). Trimming removed 1 base from V and 6 bases from J, with 12 bases in between. CDR3 length: 14 amino acids. Germline values: CDR1 MGHDK, CDR2 SYGVNS. CDR3 amino acids: CASSESSREHGYTF. The CDR3 nucleotides read TGTGCCAGCAGTGAATCCAGCAGGGAACATGGCTACACCTTC.

This clone came up a few times. V and J are TRBV7-9 and TRBJ1-1; D is unclear. Per germline, CDR1 SEHNR and CDR2 FQNEAQ (reference sequence). The ends were cut back, 5 bases at V and 6 bases at J, with 7 bases in the middle. The CDR3 runs to 11 residues. The CDR3 reads CASSREPEAFF. The CDR3, as DNA: TGTGCCAGCAGCCGGGAGCCTGAAGCTTTCTTT.

The chain uses TRBV2 and TRBJ2-2; 7 nucleotides line up with TRBD2. After removal of 6 bases from V and 7 bases from J, the junction contained 5 bases not matched to a gene. The CDR3 consists of 13 residues. Germline CDR1 SNHLY, CDR2 FYNNEI. The CDR3 DNA reads TGTGCCAGCAGAGGGCGGGAGTACGGGGAGCTGTTTTTT. Translated: CASRGREYGELFF. The full variable domain, with the rest looked up from reference TRBV2 and TRBJ2-2, is EPEVTQTPSHQVTQMGQEVILRCVPISNHLYFYWYRQILGQKVEFLVSFYNNEISEKSEIFDDQFSVERPDGSNFTLKIRSTKLEDSAMYFCASRGREYGELFFGEGSRLTVL.

V gene TRBV5-1 combines with J gene TRBJ2-3; 8 positions agree with TRBD2. The CDR3 covers 16 residues. The V segment lost 4 bases and the J segment 3 bases; nucleotides outside the gene matches: 10. Germline V lookup: CDR1 SGHRS, CDR2 YFSETQ. In nucleotides, the CDR3 is TGCGCCAGCAGCCGTCTCAGCGGGGGTCAAACAGATACGCAGTATTTT. Residues: CASSRLSGGQTDTQYF.

The chain has TRBV5-1 and TRBJ2-3; D uncertain. The CDR3 contains 14 residues. Trimming pared 3 bases from V and 5 bases from J, leaving 13 bases between. From germline, CDR1 is SGHRS and CDR2 YFSETQ. CDR3 DNA sequence: TGCGCCAGCAGCTCCTCTCGTACTTTAGATACGCAGTATTTT. Its protein product is CASSSSRTLDTQYF.

This clone was detected only a few times. This CDR3 is CASSLAAGREDTQYF. For the CDR3, the DNA is TGCGCCAGCAGCTTGGCGGCGGGTAGGGAAGATACGCAGTATTTT. This rearrangement joins TRBV5-1 to TRBJ2-3; perhaps TRBD2 as D (5 bases). Trimming took 0 bases from V and 5 from J, leaving 13 bases between them. Germline CDR1 SGHRS, CDR2 YFSETQ. This CDR3 contains 15 residues.

Of note for this clone: Other DNA variants within this sample encode the same CDR3. Here the CDR3 reads CASSLGPGETQYF. The CDR3 region has the DNA TGTGCCAGCAGTCTCGGGCCGGGGGAGACCCAGTACTTC. The genes are TRBV27 and TRBJ2-5; tentative D call: TRBD2 (5 bases). This CDR3 contains 13 residues. V shed 5 bases and J shed 5 bases, with 12 bases lying between them. Germline V gene lookup returns CDR1 MNHEY and CDR2 SMNVEV (reference sequence).

This chain uses TRBV6-1 with TRBJ2-5; maybe TRBD1 (6 bases). The CDR3 runs 15 residues. The V end lost 6 bases, the J end lost 3 bases, and 17 bases lay between the germline ends. Germline CDR1 reads MNHNS; CDR2 reads SASEGT. Here the CDR3 DNA reads TGTGCCAGCAGATCGTGGGGGCTAGCTGAAGAGACCCAGTACTTC. Protein sequence: CASRSWGLAEETQYF.

The rearrangement joins TRBV19 to TRBJ2-3; 12 bases match TRBD2. The CDR3 consists of 14 residues. Germline V lookup: CDR1 LNHDA, CDR2 SQIVND (reference sequence). J gave up 6 bases and V 6 bases, and 4 bases lay outside the gene matches. The CDR3 loop reads CASRTSGGSDTQYF. The CDR3 DNA sequence: TGTGCCAGTAGGACTAGCGGGGGCTCGGATACGCAGTATTTT.

The sample holds a few counts of this clone. This rearrangement joins TRBV18 to TRBJ1-4; D call uncertain. The CDR3 loop spans 15 amino acids. Deletions cut 1 base from V and 8 bases from J, with 14 bases between. Germline V gene data show CDR1 as KGHSH and CDR2 as LQKENI. The CDR3 bases are TGTGCCAGCTCACCACTCGGAGCGTTTGGAGAAAAACTGTTTTTT. Translating it yields CASSPLGAFGEKLFF.

CDR3 DNA: TGCAGCGTTATAGCCGGGAGTTCGGGGGGCAATGAGCAGTTCTTC. This encodes CSVIAGSSGGNEQFF. V and J are TRBV29-1 and TRBJ2-1; 7 positions agree with TRBD2. The germline V gene has CDR1 SQVTM and CDR2 ANQGSEA. The CDR3 has 15 residues. With 5 bases clipped from V and 6 bases from J, the junction kept 13 bases outside the gene matches.